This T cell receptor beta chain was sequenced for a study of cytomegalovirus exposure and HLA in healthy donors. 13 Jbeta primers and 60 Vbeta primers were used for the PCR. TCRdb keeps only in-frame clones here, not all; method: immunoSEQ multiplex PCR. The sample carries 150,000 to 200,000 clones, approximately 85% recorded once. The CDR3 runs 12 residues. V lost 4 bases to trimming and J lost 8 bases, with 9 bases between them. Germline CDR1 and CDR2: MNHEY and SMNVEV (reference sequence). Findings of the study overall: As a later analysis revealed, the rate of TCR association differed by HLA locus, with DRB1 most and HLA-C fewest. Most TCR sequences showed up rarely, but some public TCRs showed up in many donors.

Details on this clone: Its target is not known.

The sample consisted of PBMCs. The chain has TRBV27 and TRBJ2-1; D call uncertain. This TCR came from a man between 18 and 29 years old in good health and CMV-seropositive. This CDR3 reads CASSYGGDEQFF. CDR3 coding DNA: TGTGCCAGCAGTTACGGCGGAGATGAGCAGTTCTTC.